This T cell receptor beta chain was captured in a study of OX40 agonist ivuxolimab in advanced cancers. Background for the entire study: Ivuxolimab, which targeted the costimulatory receptor OX40 (CD134), was an agonistic, fully human IgG2 monoclonal antibody. Intravenous ivuxolimab was administered to patients every 2 weeks at six dose levels: 0.01, 0.1, 0.3, 1.5, 3 and 10 mg/kg. Among the roughly 50 dose-escalation patients, around 20 had hepatocellular carcinoma, some 15 melanoma, 9 renal cell carcinoma and 9 head and neck cancer. In the dose-escalation cohort, 70% to 90% of patients were male, and the mean age was around 60 years with a range of 23 to 79. Patients were allowed to have had prior anti-PD-1, anti-PD-L1 or anti-CTLA-4 therapy, and approximately 40% of the dose-escalation patients had been treated with checkpoint inhibitors. Partial responses were achieved by three dose-escalation patients, of whom one had hepatocellular carcinoma and two had cutaneous melanoma. Peripheral TCRbeta sequencing aimed to test whether ivuxolimab altered TCR sequence diversity and caused clonal T-cell expansion. The monotherapy dose-escalation portion (N ≈ 52 patients) of the phase I ivuxolimab trial is reported in the paper. Study-wide conclusions, independent of this receptor: Low levels of normalized T-cell clonal expansion were also seen in some nonresponding patients. At doses of 0.1 to 3.0 mg/kg, clonal expansion of both CD4+ and CD8+ blood T cells was observed from baseline to week 6. Partial responders in the 0.1-3.0 mg/kg groups had among the lowest normalized peripheral clonal expansion, especially among CD8+ T cells. After ivuxolimab, expanded clones were on average more numerous among CD8+ T cells than among CD4+ T cells. Which antigens the clonally expanded peripheral T cells were specific for was not determined.

To sequence the TCRbeta CDR3 region, genomic DNA was isolated from the sorted cells. The immunoSEQ Assay was used to sequence the TCRbeta CDR3 regions. The source is immuneACCESS, and TCRdb retained only in-frame sequences with V and J called. Part of the clones is not carried over; for the studies checked, unresolved V genes explain less than half of this, and the remainder is unexplained. Here the sample has approximately 79,000 clones; around 92% occur a single time. The ten largest make up 6.5% to 9.5% of the sample. Regarding this clone: Its antigen is not yet known. One base away there is no much larger clone; base qualities are not given.

Patients with a history of autoimmune disease or receiving systemic immunosuppression were excluded from the trial. Peripheral blood for TCR sequencing was collected from all dose cohorts at baseline, on cycle 4 day 1, and on cycle 7 day 1. Samples came from an open-label, multicenter, first-in-human phase I dose-escalation trial of ivuxolimab. Adults with locally advanced or metastatic melanoma, renal cell carcinoma, hepatocellular carcinoma or head and neck squamous cell carcinoma were enrolled in the trial. Before TCR sequencing, CD4+ T cells and CD8+ T cells from peripheral blood were sorted into separate populations. Here the sequenced sample was CD4+ or CD8+ T cells sorted from blood, taken in a trial of the OX40 agonist ivuxolimab. This TCR was recovered from an adult with an advanced solid tumor such as melanoma, head and neck, liver or kidney cancer.

CDR3 protein: CSVEDQGTGGDEQYF. The DNA reads as follows: TGCAGCGTTGAAGATCAGGGGACAGGGGGCGACGAGCAGTACTTC. The rearranged segments are TRBV29-1 and TRBJ2-7; 12 of the junction bases match TRBD1. CDR1 and CDR2 were assigned from the germline V gene as SQVTM and ANQGSEA. Trimming removed 0 bases from V and 5 bases from J; the gene matches leave 5 bases unexplained. Including cysteine and phenylalanine, the CDR3 has 15 amino acids. Of the read, only the CDR3 DNA is kept; its 45 bases are in frame from base 1.